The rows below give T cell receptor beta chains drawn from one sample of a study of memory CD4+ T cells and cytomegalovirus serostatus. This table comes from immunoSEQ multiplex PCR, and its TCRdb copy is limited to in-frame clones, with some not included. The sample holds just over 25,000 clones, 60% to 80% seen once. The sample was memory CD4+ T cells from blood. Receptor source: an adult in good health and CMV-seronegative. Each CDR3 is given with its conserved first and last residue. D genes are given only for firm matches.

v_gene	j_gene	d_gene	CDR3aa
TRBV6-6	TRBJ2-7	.	CASSYSGSADYEQYF
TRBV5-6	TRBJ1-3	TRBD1	CASSKQGGGNTIYF
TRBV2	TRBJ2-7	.	CASATYEQYF
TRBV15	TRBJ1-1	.	CATSRDNQIKRAEAFF
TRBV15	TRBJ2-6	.	CATSREGGRSGANVLTF
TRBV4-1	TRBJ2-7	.	CASSQDRGTQRYEQYF
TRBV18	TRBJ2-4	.	CASSPPIAKNIQYF
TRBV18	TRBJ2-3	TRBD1	CASSPMAGGDTQYF
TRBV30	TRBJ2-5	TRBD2	CACGTSGGMGTQYF
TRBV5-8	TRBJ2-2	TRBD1	CATGTGRTGELFF
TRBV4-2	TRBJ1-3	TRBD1	CASSLGQSGNTIYF
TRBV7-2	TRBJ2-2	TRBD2	CASSRGAGVSVGELFF
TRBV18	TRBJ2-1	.	CASSPPERNNEQFF
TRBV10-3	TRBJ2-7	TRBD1	CASKGQANYEQYF
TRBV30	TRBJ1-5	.	CAWSVGKQYSNQPQHF
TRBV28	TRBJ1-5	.	CASNRDTSGPQHF
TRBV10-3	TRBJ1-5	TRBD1	CAISESSGTGAHQPQHF
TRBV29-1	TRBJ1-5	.	CSVGSGNQPQHF
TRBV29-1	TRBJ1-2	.	CSVGDRSNYGYTF
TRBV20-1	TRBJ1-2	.	CSATDGSGYTF
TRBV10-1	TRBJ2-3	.	CASSEAGSTDTQYF
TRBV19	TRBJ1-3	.	CASSSILQGSGNTIYF
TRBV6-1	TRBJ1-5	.	CASSELQNRDNQPQHF
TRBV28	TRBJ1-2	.	CASSSTSGEYGYTF
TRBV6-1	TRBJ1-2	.	CASSINGGYTF
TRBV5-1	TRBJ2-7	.	CASSLSGSSYEQYF
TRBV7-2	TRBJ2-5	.	CASSLGTGIVEKTQYF